This T cell receptor beta chain appears in the sequencing data of a study of cytomegalovirus exposure and HLA in healthy donors. Researchers ran the PCR with 60 Vbeta and 13 Jbeta primers. TCRdb keeps only in-frame clones here, not all; method: immunoSEQ multiplex PCR. The sample has roughly 100,000 clones, 60% to 80% seen once. Study-wide results and caveats: Per published accounts, TCR beta sequences correctly predicted the HLA-A and HLA-B alleles of most subjects. Previously analyzed data showed that most TCR beta V segments were productive at a frequency of about 87% or about 30%.

V was cut by 4 bases and J by 7 bases, with 14 bases left in between. The CDR3 has 14 amino acids. The germline V gene has CDR1 MNHNY and CDR2 SVGAGI (reference sequence). The donors were healthy bone marrow donors. This clone was recorded a few times. The target antigen is unknown. This chain connects TRBV6-6 to TRBJ2-1; weak D call: TRBD1 (6 bases). The sequenced material came from PBMCs. This sequence originates from a man aged 40-49 years in good health and CMV-seronegative. As DNA, the CDR3 is TGTGCCAGCAGTTTCCCGATACAGGGAAATGAGCAGTTCTTC. Translating gives CASSFPIQGNEQFF.